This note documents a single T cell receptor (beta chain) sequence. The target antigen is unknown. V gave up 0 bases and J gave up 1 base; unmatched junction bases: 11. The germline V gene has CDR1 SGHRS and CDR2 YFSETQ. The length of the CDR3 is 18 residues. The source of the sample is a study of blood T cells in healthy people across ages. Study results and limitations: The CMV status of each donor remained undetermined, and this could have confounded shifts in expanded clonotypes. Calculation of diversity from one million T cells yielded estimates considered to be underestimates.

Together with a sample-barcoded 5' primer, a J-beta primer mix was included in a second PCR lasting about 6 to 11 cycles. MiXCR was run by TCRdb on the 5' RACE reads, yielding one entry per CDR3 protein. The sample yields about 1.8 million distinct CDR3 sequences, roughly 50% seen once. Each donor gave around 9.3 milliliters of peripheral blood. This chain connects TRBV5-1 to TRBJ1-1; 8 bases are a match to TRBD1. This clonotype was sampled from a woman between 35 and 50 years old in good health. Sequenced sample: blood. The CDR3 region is CASSLGGRADRANTEAFF. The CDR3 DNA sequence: TGCGCCAGCAGCTTGGGAGGGAGGGCGGACAGGGCGAACACTGAAGCTTTCTTT.